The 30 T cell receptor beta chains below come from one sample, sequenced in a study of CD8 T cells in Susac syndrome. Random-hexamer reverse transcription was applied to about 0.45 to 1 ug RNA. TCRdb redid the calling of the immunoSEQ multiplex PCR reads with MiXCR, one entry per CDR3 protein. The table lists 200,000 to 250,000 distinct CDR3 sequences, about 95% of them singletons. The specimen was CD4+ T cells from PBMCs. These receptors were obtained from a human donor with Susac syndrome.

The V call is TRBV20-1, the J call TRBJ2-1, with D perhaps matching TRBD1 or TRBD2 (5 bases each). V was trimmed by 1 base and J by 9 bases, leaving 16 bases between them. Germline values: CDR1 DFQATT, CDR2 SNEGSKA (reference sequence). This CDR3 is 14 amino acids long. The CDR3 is CSARGASQRGEQFF. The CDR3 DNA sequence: TGCAGTGCTAGAGGGGCTAGCCAGAGGGGTGAGCAGTTCTTC.

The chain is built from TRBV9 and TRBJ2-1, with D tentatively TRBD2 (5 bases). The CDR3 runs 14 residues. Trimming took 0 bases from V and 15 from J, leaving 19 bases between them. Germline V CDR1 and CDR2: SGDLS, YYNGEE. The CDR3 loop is CASSVELFSVQMFF. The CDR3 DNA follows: TGTGCCAGCAGCGTAGAATTGTTTAGCGTCCAAATGTTCTTC.

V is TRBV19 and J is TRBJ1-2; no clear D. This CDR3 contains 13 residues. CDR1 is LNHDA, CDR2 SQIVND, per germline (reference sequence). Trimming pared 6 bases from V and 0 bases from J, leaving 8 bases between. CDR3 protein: CASSDGPNYGYTF. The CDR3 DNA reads TGTGCCAGTAGCGACGGTCCTAACTATGGCTACACCTTC.

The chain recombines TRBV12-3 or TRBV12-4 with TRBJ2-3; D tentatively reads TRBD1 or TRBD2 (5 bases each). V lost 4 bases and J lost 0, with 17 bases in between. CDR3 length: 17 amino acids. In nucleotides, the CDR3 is TGTGCCAGCAGTTCTCCTGCCGGGACGGTCAGCACAGATACGCAGTATTTT. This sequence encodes CASSSPAGTVSTDTQYF.

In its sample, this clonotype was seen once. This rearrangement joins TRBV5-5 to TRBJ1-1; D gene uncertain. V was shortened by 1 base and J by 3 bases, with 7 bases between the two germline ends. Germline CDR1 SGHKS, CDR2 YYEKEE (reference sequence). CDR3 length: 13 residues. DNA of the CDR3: TGTGCCAGCAGCTTGATCGGGGACACTGAAGCTTTCTTT. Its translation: CASSLIGDTEAFF.

The DNA for the CDR3 is TGTGCCAGCTCACCACCGGCGGGGGCAATGCGGAGGGCTTTCTTT. It specifies CASSPPAGAMRRAFF. The chain joins TRBV18 to TRBJ1-1, with a weak D call TRBD1 (6 bases). The V and J ends lost 0 bases and 11 bases respectively, with 19 bases between them. From germline, CDR1 is KGHSH and CDR2 LQKENI. This CDR3 is built from 15 residues.

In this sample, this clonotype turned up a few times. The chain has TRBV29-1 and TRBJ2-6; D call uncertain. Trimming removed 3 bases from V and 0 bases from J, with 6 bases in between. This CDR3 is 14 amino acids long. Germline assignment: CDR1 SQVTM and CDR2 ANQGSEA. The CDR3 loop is CSVELSSGANVLTF. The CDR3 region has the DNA TGCAGCGTTGAGTTGTCCTCTGGGGCCAACGTCCTGACTTTC.

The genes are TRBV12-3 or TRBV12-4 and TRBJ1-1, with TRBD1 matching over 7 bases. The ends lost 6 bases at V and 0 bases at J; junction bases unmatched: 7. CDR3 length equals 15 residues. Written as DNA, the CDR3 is TGTGCCAGCAGACGGCAGGGGGTAGTGAACACTGAAGCTTTCTTT. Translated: CASRRQGVVNTEAFF.

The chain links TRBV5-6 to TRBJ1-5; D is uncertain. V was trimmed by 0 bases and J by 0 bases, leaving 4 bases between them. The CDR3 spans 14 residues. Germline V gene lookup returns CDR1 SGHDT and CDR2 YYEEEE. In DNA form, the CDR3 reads TGTGCCAGCAGCTTGGGACATAGCAATCAGCCCCAGCATTTT. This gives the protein CASSLGHSNQPQHF.

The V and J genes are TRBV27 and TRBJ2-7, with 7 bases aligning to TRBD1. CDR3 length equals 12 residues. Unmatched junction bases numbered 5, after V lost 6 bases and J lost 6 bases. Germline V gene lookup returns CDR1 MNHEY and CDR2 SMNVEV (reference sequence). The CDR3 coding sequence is TGTGCCAGCAGAATCAGGGGGAGCGAGCAGTACTTC. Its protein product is CASRIRGSEQYF.

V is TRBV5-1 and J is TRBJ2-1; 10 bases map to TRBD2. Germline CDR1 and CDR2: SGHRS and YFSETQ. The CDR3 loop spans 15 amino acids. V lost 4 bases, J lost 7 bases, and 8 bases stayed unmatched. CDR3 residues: CASSPSGGAWNEQFF. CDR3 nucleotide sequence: TGCGCCAGCAGCCCAAGCGGGGGGGCCTGGAATGAGCAGTTCTTC.

CDR3 nucleotide sequence: TGCAGTGCTAGCCCACAGGAACCAAACTATGGCTACACCTTC. It is translated as CSASPQEPNYGYTF. V and J are TRBV20-1 and TRBJ1-2; D is possibly TRBD1 (5 bases). V was cut by 3 bases and J by 2 bases, with 13 bases left in between. CDR1 is DFQATT, CDR2 SNEGSKA, per germline (reference sequence). The CDR3 spans 14 residues.

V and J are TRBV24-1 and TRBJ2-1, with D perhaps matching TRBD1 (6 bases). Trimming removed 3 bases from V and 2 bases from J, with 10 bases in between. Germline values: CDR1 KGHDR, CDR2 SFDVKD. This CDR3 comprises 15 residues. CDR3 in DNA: TGTGCCACCAGTGATCCAGGGGAAACCTACAATGAGCAGTTCTTC. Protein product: CATSDPGETYNEQFF.

This CDR3 reads CASSYPDVGSGGVNEQFF. The CDR3 DNA reads TGTGCCAGCAGCTACCCCGATGTGGGGAGTGGAGGGGTCAATGAGCAGTTCTTC. V and J are TRBV7-9 and TRBJ2-1; D perhaps matches TRBD2 (6 bases). The CDR3 consists of 18 residues. CDR1 and CDR2 from the germline V gene are SEHNR and FQNEAQ (reference sequence). V was shortened by 4 bases and J by 6 bases, with 25 bases between the two germline ends.

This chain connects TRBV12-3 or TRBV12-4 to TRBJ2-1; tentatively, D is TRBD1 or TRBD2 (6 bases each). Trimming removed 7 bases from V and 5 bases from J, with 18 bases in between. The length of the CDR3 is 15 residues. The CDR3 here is CASTRPGAANNEQFF. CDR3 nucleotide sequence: TGTGCCAGCACCCGCCCGGGGGCCGCAAACAATGAGCAGTTCTTC.

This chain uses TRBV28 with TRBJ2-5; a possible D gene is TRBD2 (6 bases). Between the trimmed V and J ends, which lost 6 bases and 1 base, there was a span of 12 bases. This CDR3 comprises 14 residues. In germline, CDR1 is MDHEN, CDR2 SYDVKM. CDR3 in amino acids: CASSPSDAQETQYF. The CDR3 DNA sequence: TGTGCCAGCAGCCCTAGCGACGCCCAAGAGACCCAGTACTTC.

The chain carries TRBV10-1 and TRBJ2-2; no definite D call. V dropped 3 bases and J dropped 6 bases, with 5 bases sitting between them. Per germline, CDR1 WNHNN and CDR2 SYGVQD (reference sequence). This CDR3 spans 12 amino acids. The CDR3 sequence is CASSDRAGELFF. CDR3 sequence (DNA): TGCGCCAGCAGTGATCGGGCCGGGGAGCTGTTTTTT.

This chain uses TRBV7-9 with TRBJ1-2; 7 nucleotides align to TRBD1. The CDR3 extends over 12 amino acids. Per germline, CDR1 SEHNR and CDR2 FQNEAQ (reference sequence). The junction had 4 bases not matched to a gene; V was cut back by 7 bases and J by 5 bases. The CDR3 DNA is TGTGCCAGCACCGACAGGGAGTATGGCTACACCTTC. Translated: CASTDREYGYTF.

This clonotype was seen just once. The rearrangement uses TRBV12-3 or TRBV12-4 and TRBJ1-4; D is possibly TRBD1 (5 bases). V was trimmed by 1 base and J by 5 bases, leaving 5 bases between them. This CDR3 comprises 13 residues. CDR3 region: CASSLGGNEKLFF. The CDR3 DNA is TGTGCCAGCAGTTTAGGGGGGAATGAAAAACTGTTTTTT.

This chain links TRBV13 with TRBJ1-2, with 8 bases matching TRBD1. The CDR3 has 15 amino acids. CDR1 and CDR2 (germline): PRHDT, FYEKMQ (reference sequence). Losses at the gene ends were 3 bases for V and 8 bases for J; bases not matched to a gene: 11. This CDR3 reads CASSFLPGGAGGYTF. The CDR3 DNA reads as TGTGCCAGCAGCTTCCTTCCAGGGGGCGCGGGGGGCTACACCTTC.

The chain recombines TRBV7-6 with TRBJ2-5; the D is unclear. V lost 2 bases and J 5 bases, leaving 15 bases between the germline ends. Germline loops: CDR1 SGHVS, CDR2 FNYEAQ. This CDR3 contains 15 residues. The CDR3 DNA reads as TGTGCCAGCAGCTTACGACTGGCCCGCCCGGAGACCCAGTACTTC. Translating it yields CASSLRLARPETQYF. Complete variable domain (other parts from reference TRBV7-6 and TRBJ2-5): GAGVSQSPRYKVTKRGQDVALRCDPISGHVSLYWYRQALGQGPEFLTYFNYEAQQDKSGLPNDRFSAERPEGSISTLTIQRTEQRDSAMYRCASSLRLARPETQYFGPGTRLLVL.

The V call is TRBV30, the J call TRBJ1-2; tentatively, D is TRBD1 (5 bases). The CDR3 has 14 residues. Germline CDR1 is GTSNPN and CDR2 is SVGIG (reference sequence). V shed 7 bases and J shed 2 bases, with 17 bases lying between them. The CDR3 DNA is TGTGCCTCCCGACCTGCGGGGGAGAACTATGGCTACACCTTC. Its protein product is CASRPAGENYGYTF. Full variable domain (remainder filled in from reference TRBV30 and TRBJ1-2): SQTIHQWPATLVQPVGSPLSLECTVEGTSNPNLYWYRQAAGRGLQLLFYSVGIGQISSEVPQNLSASRPQDRQFILSSKKLLLSDSGFYLCASRPAGENYGYTFGSGTRLTVV.

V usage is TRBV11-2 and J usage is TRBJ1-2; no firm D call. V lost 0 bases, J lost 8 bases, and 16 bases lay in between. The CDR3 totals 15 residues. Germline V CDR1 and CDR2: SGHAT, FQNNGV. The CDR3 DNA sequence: TGTGCCAGCAGCTTAGAGAGGTTGGCAGGTGACGGCTACACCTTC. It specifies CASSLERLAGDGYTF.

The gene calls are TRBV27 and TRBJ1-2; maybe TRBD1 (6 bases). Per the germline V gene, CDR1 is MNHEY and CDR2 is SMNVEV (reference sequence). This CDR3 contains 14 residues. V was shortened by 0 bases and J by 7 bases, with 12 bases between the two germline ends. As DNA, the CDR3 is TGTGCCAGCAGTTTATCACAGGGAATTACTGGCTACACCTTC. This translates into CASSLSQGITGYTF.

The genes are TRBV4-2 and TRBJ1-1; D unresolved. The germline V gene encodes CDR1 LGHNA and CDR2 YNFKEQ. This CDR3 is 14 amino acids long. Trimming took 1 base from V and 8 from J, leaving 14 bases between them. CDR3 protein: CASSQVTTPAEAFF. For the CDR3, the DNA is TGTGCCAGCAGCCAAGTGACGACCCCTGCGGAAGCTTTCTTT.

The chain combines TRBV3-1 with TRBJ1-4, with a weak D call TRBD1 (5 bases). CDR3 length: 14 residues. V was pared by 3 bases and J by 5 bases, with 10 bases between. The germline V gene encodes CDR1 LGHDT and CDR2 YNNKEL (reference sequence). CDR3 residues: CASSHRAGNEKLFF. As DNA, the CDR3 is TGTGCCAGCAGCCACAGGGCAGGGAATGAAAAACTGTTTTTT.

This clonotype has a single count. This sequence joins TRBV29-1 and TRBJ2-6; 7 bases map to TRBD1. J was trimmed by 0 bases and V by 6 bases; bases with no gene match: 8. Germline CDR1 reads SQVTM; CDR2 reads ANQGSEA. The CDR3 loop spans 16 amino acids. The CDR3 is CSVMGQYPSGANVLTF. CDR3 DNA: TGCAGCGTCATGGGACAGTATCCCTCTGGGGCCAACGTCCTGACTTTC.

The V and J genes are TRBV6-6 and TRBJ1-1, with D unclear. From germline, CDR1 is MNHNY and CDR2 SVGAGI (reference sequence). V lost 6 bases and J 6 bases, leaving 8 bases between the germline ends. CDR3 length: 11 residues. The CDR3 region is CASSPAAEAFF. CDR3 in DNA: TGTGCCAGCAGCCCCGCCGCTGAAGCTTTCTTT.

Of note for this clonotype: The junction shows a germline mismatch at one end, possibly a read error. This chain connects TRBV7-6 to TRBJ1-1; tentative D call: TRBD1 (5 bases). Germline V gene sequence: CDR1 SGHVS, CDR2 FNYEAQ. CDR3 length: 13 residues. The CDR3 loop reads CASRLGTNTEAFF. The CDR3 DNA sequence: TGTGCCAGCAGATTAGGGACGAACACTGAAGCTTTCTTT.

The CDR3 here is CASSEARGQGLKLFF. Written as DNA, the CDR3 is TGTGCCAGCAGTGAAGCGCGTGGACAGGGGTTAAAACTGTTTTTT. The chain carries TRBV2 and TRBJ1-4; 9 nucleotides align to TRBD1. This CDR3 is built from 15 residues. Germline V gene data show CDR1 as SNHLY and CDR2 as FYNNEI. V dropped 0 bases and J dropped 10; count of bases not matched to a gene: 6.